This TCR beta chain originates from a study of blood T cell repertoires in COVID-19. Looking at the study overall: Sources were T cells, B-cell-depleted T cells, or PBMCs; the material itself was cDNA or gDNA.

This CDR3 is 14 amino acids long. V lost 7 bases and J 7 bases, leaving 14 bases between the germline ends. Germline CDR1 and CDR2: WNHNN and SYGVQD (reference sequence). The authors' processing: Amplifying reference gene primers gave estimates of nucleated cell counts. The assay was immunoSEQ multiplex PCR, and TCRdb's table has in-frame clones only and misses some. That table is the source of V, J and clone size, and D and trimming were worked out from the DNA. The repertoire consists of roughly 76,000 clones, with approximately 78% occurring once and the leading ten covering around 15%. The chain combines TRBV10-1 with TRBJ1-6, with a possible D match to TRBD1 (6 bases). This clonotype was sampled from a human donor in a cohort sampled during active COVID-19. The specimen sequenced was peripheral blood. As DNA, the CDR3 is TGCGCCAGCACCAGCGGGGGCCCGAATTCACCCCTCCACTTT. This encodes CASTSGGPNSPLHF.